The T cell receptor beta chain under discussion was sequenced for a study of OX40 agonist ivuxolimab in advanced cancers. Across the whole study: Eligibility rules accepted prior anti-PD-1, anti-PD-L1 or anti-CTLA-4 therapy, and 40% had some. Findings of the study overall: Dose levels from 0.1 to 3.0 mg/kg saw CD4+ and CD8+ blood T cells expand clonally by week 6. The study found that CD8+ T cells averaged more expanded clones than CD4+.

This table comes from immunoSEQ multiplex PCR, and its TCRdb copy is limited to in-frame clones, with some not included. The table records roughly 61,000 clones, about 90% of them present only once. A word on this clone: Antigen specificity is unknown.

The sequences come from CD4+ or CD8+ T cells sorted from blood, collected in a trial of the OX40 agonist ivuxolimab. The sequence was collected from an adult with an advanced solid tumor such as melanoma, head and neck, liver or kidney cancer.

The CDR3 sequence is CASDLDGLRGYTF. CDR3 coding DNA: TGTGCCAGCGATCTGGACGGCCTTAGGGGCTACACCTTC. This chain uses TRBV2 with TRBJ1-2; D is ambiguous. The CDR3 length is 13 residues. The V gene's germline CDR1 is SNHLY and CDR2 FYNNEI. Between the trimmed V and J ends, which lost 8 bases and 8 bases, there was a span of 18 bases.